What follows are 24 T cell receptor beta chains derived from one specimen sequenced in a study of T cell responses to AZD1222 COVID-19 vaccine. Libraries were prepared by immunoSEQ multiplex PCR; TCRdb keeps only in-frame clonotypes and omits some of them. The table records fewer than 250,000 clones, 85% to 95% of them present only once. The starting material was peripheral blood, obtained on day 0 of AZD1222 vaccination. The receptors were gathered from an adult in good health.

The J gene is TRBJ2-5, the V gene TRBV7-2; 11 bases match TRBD2. CDR1 and CDR2 from the germline V gene are SGHTA and FQGNSA. CDR3 length: 17 amino acids. V shed 1 base, J shed 4 bases, and the junction held 8 bases outside the gene matches. CDR3 nucleotide sequence: TGTGCCAGCAGCTTAGGTGTGGGACTAGCGGAGGCAGAGACCCAGTACTTC. This gives the protein CASSLGVGLAEAETQYF.

The V gene is TRBV6-5, the J gene TRBJ1-1; the match to TRBD1 covers 7 bases. This CDR3 comprises 15 residues. Trimming cost V 7 bases and J 3 bases; bases outside gene matches: 11. Germline V gives CDR1 MNHEY, CDR2 SVGAGI. The CDR3 region is CASNPTRRGDTEAFF. The DNA of the CDR3 is TGTGCCAGCAATCCCACCCGCAGGGGGGACACTGAAGCTTTCTTT.

In its sample, this clone was seen once. This chain uses TRBV2 with TRBJ1-2; D is undetermined. CDR1 and CDR2 (germline): SNHLY, FYNNEI. Trimming shortened V by 2 bases and J by 1 base, and 8 bases separated the two germline ends. This CDR3 comprises 14 residues. CDR3 sequence reads: CASSEREGNYGYTF. As DNA, the CDR3 is TGTGCCAGCAGTGAACGAGAGGGTAACTATGGCTACACCTTC.

This clone was seen once. This chain connects TRBV6-5 to TRBJ1-1; TRBD1 matches 10 bases. Germline values: CDR1 MNHEY, CDR2 SVGAGI. Germline trimming cut 7 bases from V and 6 bases from J; bases unmatched to any gene: 8. The CDR3 spans 14 residues. For the CDR3, the DNA is TGTGCCAGCACCCCGGGGGACAGGGGCGCTGAAGCTTTCTTT. It encodes CASTPGDRGAEAFF.

This chain joins TRBV3-1 (or the pseudogene TRBV3-2) and TRBJ2-1; 8 bases agree with TRBD2. Trimming at V came to 6 bases and at J to 0 bases, leaving 4 bases not matched to a gene. Germline V gene lookup returns CDR1 LGHDT and CDR2 YNNKEL (reference sequence). CDR3 length: 15 residues. The CDR3 region is CASSSSGSSYNEQFF. For the CDR3, the DNA is TGTGCCAGCAGTTCCAGCGGGAGCTCCTACAATGAGCAGTTCTTC.

The chain has TRBV2 and TRBJ2-7; D not certain. The CDR3 extends over 12 amino acids. CDR1 is SNHLY, CDR2 FYNNEI, per germline. The V and J ends lost 1 base and 7 bases respectively, with 8 bases between them. The DNA of the CDR3 is TGTGCCAGCAGTGAAGTAACGGATGAGCAGTACTTC. Translation: CASSEVTDEQYF.

V is TRBV7-2 and J is TRBJ2-7; 8 positions match TRBD1. This CDR3 is built from 15 residues. Per germline, CDR1 SGHTA and CDR2 FQGNSA. The V gene end was trimmed by 3 bases and the J gene end by 3 bases; junction bases not matched to a gene: 7. The CDR3 here is CASSFGTGQLYEQYF. The CDR3 coding sequence is TGTGCCAGCAGCTTCGGGACAGGACAACTCTACGAGCAGTACTTC.

J is TRBJ1-1 and V is TRBV9; D might be TRBD1 (5 bases). The V gene's germline CDR1 is SGDLS and CDR2 YYNGEE. Trimming took 3 bases from V and 1 from J, leaving 13 bases between them. The CDR3 contains 15 residues. The CDR3 sequence is CASSGRDRENTEAFF. As DNA, the CDR3 is TGTGCCAGCAGCGGCCGGGACCGAGAGAACACTGAAGCTTTCTTT.

This chain links TRBV19 with TRBJ1-2; D gene ambiguous. The CDR3 consists of 13 residues. V was clipped by 5 bases and J by 0 bases, with 7 bases between them. Germline V gene lookup returns CDR1 LNHDA and CDR2 SQIVND (reference sequence). The CDR3: CASSQESNYGYTF. CDR3 coding DNA: TGTGCCAGTAGTCAAGAGTCTAACTATGGCTACACCTTC.

V is TRBV29-1 and J is TRBJ1-1; 7 bases are a match to TRBD1. The CDR3 contains 14 residues. V lost 6 bases, J lost 0 bases, and 7 bases stayed unmatched. Germline loops: CDR1 SQVTM, CDR2 ANQGSEA. The chain's CDR3 is CSVNRGGLNTEAFF. DNA for the CDR3: TGCAGCGTGAACAGGGGAGGGTTGAACACTGAAGCTTTCTTT.

The V call is TRBV20-1, the J call TRBJ2-1; 8 nucleotides match TRBD2. The CDR3 runs to 11 residues. The J segment lost 9 bases and the V segment lost 3 bases, leaving 1 base of the junction unmatched. CDR1 DFQATT and CDR2 SNEGSKA come from the germline V gene (reference sequence). CDR3 nucleotides: TGCAGTGCTAGCGGACTAGCTGAGCAGTTCTTC. Protein sequence: CSASGLAEQFF.

The J gene is TRBJ2-7, the V gene TRBV7-9, with 8 nucleotides matching TRBD2. From germline, CDR1 is SEHNR and CDR2 FQNEAQ (reference sequence). The J segment lost 3 bases and the V segment lost 1 base, leaving 8 bases of the junction unmatched. The CDR3 spans 16 residues. CDR3 sequence reads: CASSLGGSGDLYEQYF. In nucleotides, the CDR3 is TGTGCCAGCAGCTTAGGAGGTAGCGGGGACCTCTACGAGCAGTACTTC.

The CDR3 sequence: CASSHRRAEAFF. The CDR3 DNA reads TGTGCCAGCAGCCACCGTCGGGCTGAAGCTTTCTTT. The chain recombines TRBV3-1 (or the pseudogene TRBV3-2) with TRBJ1-1; no firm D call. Germline-derived CDR1 and CDR2 are LGHDT and YNNKEL (reference sequence). V lost 3 bases, J lost 6 bases, and 8 bases lay in between. The CDR3 totals 12 residues.

The V and J genes are TRBV15 and TRBJ2-3; the match to TRBD2 covers 10 bases. The CDR3 has 14 amino acids. The trim removed 5 bases at V and 5 bases at J, leaving 4 bases unmatched. Per the germline V gene, CDR1 is LNHNV and CDR2 is YYDKDF (reference sequence). CDR3: CATSLRLAGDTQYF. The CDR3 DNA follows: TGTGCCACCAGCCTGCGACTAGCGGGAGATACGCAGTATTTT.

The chain recombines TRBV6-5 with TRBJ1-1, with 8 bases that match TRBD1. CDR3 length equals 14 residues. Looked up from germline, CDR1 is MNHEY and CDR2 is SVGAGI. With V trimmed by 2 bases and J by 5 bases, 4 bases remained unmatched. The CDR3 loop reads CASSYEDRATEAFF. CDR3 DNA sequence: TGTGCCAGCAGTTACGAGGACAGGGCTACTGAAGCTTTCTTT.

The count of this clone is one. The chain joins TRBV3-1 (or the pseudogene TRBV3-2) to TRBJ2-6; 7 bases agree with TRBD1. The J segment lost 0 bases and the V segment lost 4 bases, leaving 6 bases of the junction unmatched. CDR1 is LGHDT, CDR2 YNNKEL, per germline (reference sequence). CDR3 size: 17 residues. The CDR3: CASSPQGSNSGANVLTF. In nucleotides, the CDR3 is TGTGCCAGCAGCCCACAGGGGTCTAACTCTGGGGCCAACGTCCTGACTTTC.

This clone appeared a single time. The chain employs TRBV18 and TRBJ2-5; the D gene could be TRBD1 or TRBD2 (6 bases each). Between the trimmed V and J ends, which lost 0 bases and 1 base, there was a span of 9 bases. Germline CDR1 is KGHSH and CDR2 is LQKENI. The CDR3 has 15 amino acids. In DNA, the CDR3 is TGTGCCAGCTCACCACCTGGGGGGCCCCAAGAGACCCAGTACTTC. It codes for CASSPPGGPQETQYF.

The CDR3 spells CASSPPSGAVNTEAFF. The CDR3 coding sequence is TGTGCCAGCTCACCACCGTCGGGGGCGGTGAACACTGAAGCTTTCTTT. This chain joins TRBV18 and TRBJ1-1; D possibly corresponds to TRBD1 (6 bases). V was pared by 0 bases and J by 0 bases, with 11 bases between. This CDR3 is 16 amino acids long. Germline CDR1 reads KGHSH; CDR2 reads LQKENI.

The chain combines TRBV11-2 with TRBJ2-3; 8 bases match TRBD2. V lost 1 base and J lost 3; bases outside the gene matches: 9. The CDR3 contains 17 residues. Germline lookup yields CDR1 SGHAT and CDR2 FQNNGV. This CDR3 reads CASSLAPPGGLTDTQYF. The CDR3 bases are TGTGCCAGCAGCTTAGCCCCTCCGGGGGGGCTGACAGATACGCAGTATTTT. The complete variable domain, with remaining parts taken from reference TRBV11-2 and TRBJ2-3, reads EAGVAQSPRYKIIEKRQSVAFWCNPISGHATLYWYQQILGQGPKLLIQFQNNGVVDDSQLPKDRFSAERLKGVDSTLKIQPAKLEDSAVYLCASSLAPPGGLTDTQYFGPGTRLTVL.

The genes are TRBV11-1 and TRBJ2-1, with D unresolved. This CDR3 spans 12 amino acids. V was pared by 5 bases and J by 6 bases, with 8 bases between. The germline gives CDR1 SGHAT, CDR2 FQDESV (reference sequence). The CDR3 bases are TGTGCCAGCAGCCTTAGGCGCAATGAGCAGTTCTTC. Protein product: CASSLRRNEQFF.

This clone has a single count. The V and J genes are TRBV6-6 and TRBJ1-3, with 7 bases identical to TRBD1. The CDR3 extends over 16 amino acids. Trimming cost V 5 bases and J 1 base; bases outside gene matches: 8. CDR1 is MNHNY, CDR2 SVGAGI, per germline (reference sequence). CDR3 amino acids: CASSSQGVGSGNTIYF. In nucleotides, the CDR3 is TGTGCCAGCAGTAGCCAGGGGGTAGGATCTGGAAACACCATATATTTT.

The chain couples TRBV6-5 to TRBJ1-5; D is perhaps TRBD1 (5 bases). V lost 2 bases and J 0 bases, leaving 5 bases between the germline ends. The CDR3 contains 14 residues. Germline CDR1 and CDR2: MNHEY and SVGAGI. CDR3 DNA sequence: TGTGCCAGCAGTTACAGGGGTAGCAATCAGCCCCAGCATTTT. It yields the protein CASSYRGSNQPQHF.

The chain links TRBV5-4 to TRBJ1-6, with D uncertain. The CDR3 sequence is 15 residues long. V was shortened by 1 base and J by 5 bases, with 10 bases between the two germline ends. Per the germline V gene, CDR1 is SGHNT and CDR2 is YYREEE (reference sequence). CDR3 bases: TGTGCCAGCAGCTTGAGACATTCCAATAATTCACCCCTCCACTTT. This gives the protein CASSLRHSNNSPLHF.

This chain uses TRBV9 with TRBJ1-1; D is unclear. Germline assignment: CDR1 SGDLS and CDR2 YYNGEE. The length of the CDR3 is 14 residues. The V gene lost 0 bases and the J gene lost 6 bases, with 12 bases spanning the gap. CDR3 in amino acids: CASSVAPVAAEAFF. The CDR3 DNA reads TGTGCCAGCAGCGTAGCGCCCGTAGCGGCTGAAGCTTTCTTT.